This T cell receptor beta chain was sequenced in a study of blood T cell repertoires in COVID-19. About the research overall: From the United States, Italy and Spain came samples of acute and convalescent COVID-19.

Study members were between roughly 18 and 90 years old and lived in some 26 US regions. Exposed participants came across a COVID-19 case within 2 weeks before study entry. Germline CDR1 is MNHEY and CDR2 is SVGAGI. Trimming took 8 bases from V and 4 from J, leaving 20 bases between them. This CDR3 contains 15 residues. The authors' processing: Cell counts per sample came from amplifying reference gene primers. Assay: immunoSEQ multiplex PCR; the TCRdb copy retains only in-frame clones and omits some. That table gives V, J and clone size, and the DNA gave D and trimming. The sample yields roughly 220,000 clones, around 87% seen once.

What was sequenced was PBMCs or T cells enriched from blood (not recorded which). The source of this sequence is a young man who had been exposed to COVID-19. The rearrangement joins TRBV6-5 to TRBJ1-2; a possible D gene is TRBD1 (6 bases). CDR3: CASRPATGLFYGYTF. In DNA, the CDR3 is TGTGCCAGCCGTCCTGCAACAGGGCTTTTCTATGGCTACACCTTC.